The 10 T cell receptor beta chains below all came from one sample that was sequenced in a study of shared clonotypes between healthy human individuals. Sequencing used immunoSEQ multiplex PCR; TCRdb keeps in-frame clones, though not all of them. Among some 2,500,000 clones listed, about nine tenths were seen once. What was sequenced was naive CD4+ T cells from PBMCs. Documented subset: CD45RA+ positively selected. All receptors derive from a man aged 18 to 30 in good health. Some clones in this sample may be carry-over from other donors' samples.

CDR3 DNA: TGTGCCAGCTTCGGGACAGCAACAACTAATGAAAAACTGTTTTTT. Its protein product is CASFGTATTNEKLFF. The chain carries TRBV28 and TRBJ1-4, with 7 bases matching TRBD1. There are 15 residues in the CDR3. The trim removed 8 bases at V and 0 bases at J, leaving 6 bases unmatched. Germline-derived CDR1 and CDR2 are MDHEN and SYDVKM.

V usage is TRBV6-1 and J usage is TRBJ1-5; D is unclear. Germline V gene lookup returns CDR1 MNHNS and CDR2 SASEGT. The CDR3 runs 13 residues. V was trimmed by 2 bases and J by 4 bases, leaving 6 bases between them. This chain's CDR3 is CASSEWGNQPQHF. CDR3 nucleotides: TGTGCCAGCAGTGAATGGGGAAATCAGCCCCAGCATTTT.

In DNA form, the CDR3 reads TGTGCCAGCAGTAGTTCCGGACGGGCCTCCTACGAGCAGTACTTC. It specifies CASSSSGRASYEQYF. The rearrangement uses TRBV2 and TRBJ2-7, with D hard to call. V lost 5 bases and J lost 0, with 14 bases in between. The CDR3 spans 15 residues. Germline CDR1 is SNHLY and CDR2 is FYNNEI.

The V gene is TRBV15, the J gene TRBJ2-7, with TRBD2 matching over 10 bases. CDR1 is LNHNV and CDR2 is YYDKDF in the germline V gene (reference sequence). The trim removed 8 bases at V and 4 bases at J, leaving 8 bases unmatched. The CDR3 is made up of 14 amino acids. This chain's CDR3 is CATRRASGRYEQYF. The CDR3 DNA is TGTGCCACCCGGAGGGCTAGCGGGAGATACGAGCAGTACTTC.

The count of this clone is one. The identical CDR3 is also encoded by other nucleotide sequences in the sample. The V gene is TRBV28, the J gene TRBJ1-1; D gene ambiguous. The CDR3 has 12 residues. The V end lost 5 bases, the J end lost 0 bases, and 4 bases lay between the germline ends. Per germline, CDR1 MDHEN and CDR2 SYDVKM. This CDR3 is CASSALNTEAFF. CDR3 in DNA: TGTGCCAGCAGTGCTCTGAACACTGAAGCTTTCTTT.

The V gene is TRBV9, the J gene TRBJ2-7; D may be TRBD2 (6 bases). Germline V gives CDR1 SGDLS, CDR2 YYNGEE. The CDR3 runs 13 residues. The V and J ends lost 0 bases and 9 bases respectively, with 13 bases between them. The CDR3 loop is CASSVAGELGQYF. The CDR3 nucleotides read TGTGCCAGCAGCGTAGCGGGAGAGTTGGGGCAGTACTTC. The entire variable domain, with the rest obtained from reference TRBV9 and TRBJ2-7, is as follows: DSGVTQTPKHLITATGQRVTLRCSPRSGDLSVYWYQQSLDQGLQFLIQYYNGEERAKGNILERFSAQQFPDLHSELNLSSLELGDSALYFCASSVAGELGQYFGPGTRLTVT.

The gene calls are TRBV5-4 and TRBJ2-7, with 7 bases identical to TRBD2. The CDR3 is made up of 16 amino acids. Germline CDR1 reads SGHNT; CDR2 reads YYREEE (reference sequence). Unmatched junction bases numbered 11, after V lost 5 bases and J lost 0 bases. The chain's CDR3 is CASSYLFSGLSYEQYF. The CDR3 bases are TGTGCCAGCAGTTACTTATTTAGCGGGCTCTCCTACGAGCAGTACTTC.

This chain uses TRBV9 with TRBJ2-7; 10 bases match TRBD2. Germline assignment: CDR1 SGDLS and CDR2 YYNGEE. V shed 4 bases and J 6 bases; nucleotides not matched to a gene: 13. The CDR3 spans 16 residues. The CDR3 sequence: CASSKTGTSAQTEQYF. The DNA for the CDR3 is TGTGCCAGCAGCAAAACCGGGACTAGCGCTCAAACCGAGCAGTACTTC.

The CDR3 sequence is CASSPAGRTDTQYF. The CDR3 DNA follows: TGTGCCAGCAGTCCGGCAGGGCGAACAGATACGCAGTATTTT. This rearrangement joins TRBV25-1 to TRBJ2-3, with a weak D call TRBD1 (5 bases). The V end lost 5 bases, the J end lost 3 bases, and 12 bases lay between the germline ends. This CDR3 has 14 amino acids. Germline V gene data show CDR1 as MGHDK and CDR2 as SYGVNS.

This rearrangement joins TRBV5-1 to TRBJ1-1; perhaps TRBD1 as D (5 bases). The V gene lost 0 bases and the J gene lost 0 bases, with 9 bases spanning the gap. CDR1 and CDR2 from the germline V gene are SGHRS and YFSETQ. CDR3 length equals 15 residues. CDR3 DNA sequence: TGCGCCAGCAGCTTGGCCAGAGGGGTGAACACTGAAGCTTTCTTT. It encodes CASSLARGVNTEAFF.